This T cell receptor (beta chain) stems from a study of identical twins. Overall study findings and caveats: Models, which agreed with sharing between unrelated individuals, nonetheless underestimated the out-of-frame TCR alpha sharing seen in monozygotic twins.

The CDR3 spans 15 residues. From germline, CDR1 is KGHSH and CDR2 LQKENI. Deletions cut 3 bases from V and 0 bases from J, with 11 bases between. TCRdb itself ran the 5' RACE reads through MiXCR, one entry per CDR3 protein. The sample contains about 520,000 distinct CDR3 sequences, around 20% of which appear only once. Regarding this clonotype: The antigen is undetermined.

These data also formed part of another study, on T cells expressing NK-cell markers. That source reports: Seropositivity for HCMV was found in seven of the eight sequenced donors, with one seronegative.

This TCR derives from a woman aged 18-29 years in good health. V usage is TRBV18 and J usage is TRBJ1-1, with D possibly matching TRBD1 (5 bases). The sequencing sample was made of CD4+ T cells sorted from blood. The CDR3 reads CASSPTGELNTEAFF. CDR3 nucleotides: TGTGCCAGCTCACCTACAGGAGAACTGAACACTGAAGCTTTCTTT.